Below, 16 T cell receptor beta chains from the same sample are listed, as sequenced in a study of beta chain features in type 1 diabetes. All of the isolated RNA was reverse transcribed, so expressed TCRB transcripts were sequenced. Libraries were prepared by immunoSEQ multiplex PCR; TCRdb keeps only in-frame clonotypes and omits some of them. The sample lists about 410,000 clones; approximately 15% were seen once. What was sequenced was naive CD4+ T cells from blood. These receptors were collected from a man in his thirties or forties in good health.

The chain recombines TRBV9 with TRBJ1-2, with 9 bases aligning to TRBD1. CDR3 length: 17 residues. The junction had 8 bases not matched to a gene; V was cut back by 2 bases and J by 0 bases. CDR1 SGDLS and CDR2 YYNGEE come from the germline V gene. The CDR3: CASSVDRDRATNYGYTF. DNA for the CDR3: TGTGCCAGCAGCGTGGATCGGGACAGGGCCACTAACTATGGCTACACCTTC.

The V and J genes are TRBV27 and TRBJ2-1, with 13 bases aligning to TRBD2. The CDR3 runs to 14 residues. Per germline, CDR1 MNHEY and CDR2 SMNVEV (reference sequence). V lost 4 bases to trimming and J lost 16 bases; unmatched junction nucleotides: 10. The CDR3: CASSSPLTSGRKFF. DNA of the CDR3: TGTGCCAGCAGTTCGCCTCTGACTAGCGGGAGGAAATTCTTC.

This clone has just a few counts. The chain employs TRBV29-1 and TRBJ2-1, with 12 nucleotides matching TRBD2. Germline lookup yields CDR1 SQVTM and CDR2 ANQGSEA. J lost 7 bases, V lost 3 bases, and 10 bases had no gene match. The CDR3 length is 16 residues. CDR3 residues: CSVDSPGTSGLNEQFF. CDR3 coding DNA: TGCAGCGTTGATTCACCCGGGACTAGCGGGTTAAATGAGCAGTTCTTC.

The rearrangement uses TRBV11-2 and TRBJ2-1; 9 nucleotides line up with TRBD1. CDR1 SGHAT and CDR2 FQNNGV come from the germline V gene. This CDR3 is 16 amino acids long. V gave up 3 bases and J gave up 5 bases; unmatched junction bases: 8. In nucleotides, the CDR3 is TGTGCCAGCAGCTTTTCCGCGACAGGGGGTAACAATGAGCAGTTCTTC. Its protein is CASSFSATGGNNEQFF.

This clone was counted a few times. The rearrangement uses TRBV10-3 and TRBJ2-2; 9 positions match TRBD1. The CDR3 is made up of 15 amino acids. After removal of 6 bases from V and 1 base from J, the junction contained 3 bases not matched to a gene. CDR1 and CDR2 from the germline V gene are ENHRY and SYGVKD. The CDR3 region is CAISPGQGNTGELFF. The CDR3 nucleotides are TGTGCCATCAGCCCGGGACAGGGGAACACCGGGGAGCTGTTTTTT.

This clone was observed a handful of times. V and J are TRBV19 and TRBJ2-4; D gene uncertain. Trimming cost V 5 bases and J 0 bases, with 11 bases left between them. CDR1 is LNHDA, CDR2 SQIVND, per germline (reference sequence). The CDR3 totals 15 residues. CDR3 DNA: TGTGCCAGTAGTTCTCTTAGTGGAGCCAAAAACATTCAGTACTTC. This gives the protein CASSSLSGAKNIQYF.

This clone was detected only a few times. The rearrangement links TRBV27 to TRBJ2-1, with 10 bases fitting TRBD2. The V segment lost 3 bases and the J segment 6 bases; nucleotides outside the gene matches: 5. The length of the CDR3 is 15 residues. Per germline, CDR1 MNHEY and CDR2 SMNVEV (reference sequence). The CDR3 is CASSFWTSGPNEQFF. In DNA, the CDR3 is TGTGCCAGCAGTTTTTGGACTAGCGGCCCCAATGAGCAGTTCTTC.

A few counts support this clone. The rearrangement links TRBV4-1 to TRBJ2-3; 10 positions match TRBD1. V lost 4 bases to trimming and J lost 3 bases; unmatched junction nucleotides: 4. The CDR3 contains 15 residues. Germline CDR1 and CDR2: MGHRA and YSYEKL. This CDR3 is CASSPGQGVTDTQYF. The DNA of the CDR3 is TGCGCCAGCAGCCCTGGACAGGGGGTGACAGATACGCAGTATTTT.

The gene calls are TRBV6-5 and TRBJ2-3, with a weak D call TRBD2 (5 bases). Germline CDR1 reads MNHEY; CDR2 reads SVGAGI. Trimming stripped 6 bases from V and 2 bases from J, with 15 bases between. The CDR3 spans 15 residues. DNA of the CDR3: TGTGCCAGCAGCCAGGCGGGCAGCGTCACAGATACGCAGTATTTT. Amino acids: CASSQAGSVTDTQYF.

This clone has more than one count but fewer than ten. This sample includes further DNA sequences coding for the same CDR3. The V and J genes are TRBV5-1 and TRBJ1-1; D remains ambiguous. Trimming pared 0 bases from V and 1 base from J, leaving 4 bases between. The germline V gene encodes CDR1 SGHRS and CDR2 YFSETQ. This CDR3 has 13 amino acids. CDR3 protein: CASSLAGNTEAFF. CDR3 sequence (DNA): TGCGCCAGCAGCTTGGCAGGGAACACTGAAGCTTTCTTT.

This rearrangement joins TRBV6-5 to TRBJ1-3; D ambiguous. Looked up from germline, CDR1 is MNHEY and CDR2 is SVGAGI. V was pared by 0 bases and J by 3 bases, with 6 bases between. The CDR3 sequence is 14 residues long. The CDR3 coding sequence is TGTGCCAGCAGTTACTCGACAAATGGAAACACCATATATTTT. Protein: CASSYSTNGNTIYF.

The table lists this clone with a few counts. CDR3 nucleotide sequence: TGTGCCAGCAGCCCTGGCTCTAGCGCTCCCTACAATGAGCAGTTCTTC. This gives the protein CASSPGSSAPYNEQFF. The V gene is TRBV11-2, the J gene TRBJ2-1; tentative D call: TRBD2 (6 bases). This CDR3 is built from 16 residues. V was cut by 5 bases and J by 2 bases, with 16 bases left in between. The V gene's germline CDR1 is SGHAT and CDR2 FQNNGV.

The V gene is TRBV30, the J gene TRBJ1-2; D ambiguous. The CDR3 is made up of 14 amino acids. Trimming shortened V by 2 bases and J by 3 bases, and 13 bases separated the two germline ends. The germline V gene encodes CDR1 GTSNPN and CDR2 SVGIG (reference sequence). CDR3 region: CAWSLLDGYYGYTF. The DNA of the CDR3 is TGTGCCTGGAGTCTATTGGACGGTTACTATGGCTACACCTTC.

This clone has only a few counts. J is TRBJ1-5 and V is TRBV5-6; TRBD1 matches 7 bases. The CDR3 is 15 amino acids. Germline V gives CDR1 SGHDT, CDR2 YYEEEE. Trimming removed 4 bases from V and 2 bases from J; junction bases left unmatched: 6. In DNA, the CDR3 is TGTGCCAGCAGCAACGCCGGGACAGGCAATCAGCCCCAGCATTTT. As protein: CASSNAGTGNQPQHF.

This chain connects TRBV5-1 to TRBJ2-3; a possible D gene is TRBD2 (6 bases). V dropped 4 bases and J dropped 14 bases, with 17 bases sitting between them. Germline V lookup: CDR1 SGHRS, CDR2 YFSETQ. CDR3 length: 12 amino acids. The CDR3 DNA reads as TGCGCCAGCAGCGAACGGGGGACGGCCAGGTATTTT. Its translation is CASSERGTARYF. The variable domain in full, with the rest retrieved from reference TRBV5-1 and TRBJ2-3, is KAGVTQTPRYLIKTRGQQVTLSCSPISGHRSVSWYQQTPGQGLQFLFEYFSETQRNKGNFPGRFSGRQFSNSRSEMNVSTLELGDSALYLCASSERGTARYFGPGTRLTVL.

The chain has TRBV7-9 and TRBJ1-1, with a weak D call TRBD1 (6 bases). This CDR3 is built from 12 residues. V dropped 5 bases and J dropped 7 bases, with 11 bases sitting between them. Germline lookup yields CDR1 SEHNR and CDR2 FQNEAQ (reference sequence). Here the CDR3 reads CASSRAQGEAFF. CDR3 coding DNA: TGTGCCAGCAGCCGTGCACAGGGTGAAGCTTTCTTT.